The 10 T cell receptor beta chains reported below all come from one sample, sequenced in a study of CD8 T cells in Susac syndrome. With random hexamers, reverse transcription was performed on roughly 0.5 to 1 ug of RNA. TCRdb passed the immunoSEQ multiplex PCR reads through MiXCR, listing each CDR3 protein once. In the table there are roughly 80,000 distinct CDR3 sequences, approximately 93% of which are singletons. The sequencing input was CD8+ T cells from PBMCs. The receptors derive from a human donor with Susac syndrome.

The rearrangement uses TRBV29-1 and TRBJ1-4; D gene uncertain. V was trimmed by 4 bases and J by 8 bases, leaving 11 bases between them. The CDR3 sequence is 12 residues long. Germline V CDR1 and CDR2: SQVTM, ANQGSEA. The CDR3 sequence is CSVGLVGEKLFF. In DNA, the CDR3 is TGCAGCGTTGGTCTGGTTGGGGAAAAACTGTTTTTT.

V is TRBV9 and J is TRBJ2-1; D perhaps matches TRBD2 (5 bases). Trimming removed 0 bases from V and 7 bases from J, with 8 bases in between. CDR3 length: 13 amino acids. Germline V gene data show CDR1 as SGDLS and CDR2 as YYNGEE. CDR3 DNA: TGTGCCAGCAGCGTAGCGGGGATTAATGAGCAGTTCTTC. It is translated as CASSVAGINEQFF.

The chain recombines TRBV7-8 with TRBJ2-6; TRBD2 might be the D (5 bases). The CDR3 has 19 residues. The V end lost 6 bases, the J end lost 0 bases, and 21 bases lay between the germline ends. Germline CDR1 reads SGHVS; CDR2 reads FQNEAQ. The DNA of the CDR3 is TGTGCCAGCAGAAGGAAAAGGGAGCACATGCCCTCTGGGGCCAACGTCCTGACTTTC. Its translation is CASRRKREHMPSGANVLTF.

The chain recombines TRBV27 with TRBJ1-5; 8 nucleotides match TRBD1. Germline values: CDR1 MNHEY, CDR2 SMNVEV (reference sequence). The length of the CDR3 is 16 residues. Unmatched junction bases numbered 7, after V lost 5 bases and J lost 1 base. CDR3: CASSPIRGPSNQPQHF. The DNA for the CDR3 is TGTGCCAGCAGTCCGATCAGGGGGCCGAGCAATCAGCCCCAGCATTTT.

Of note for this clonotype: Mismatch with germline at one junction end may stem from a read error. The chain has TRBV12-3 or TRBV12-4 and TRBJ1-3; no clear D gene. There are 12 residues in the CDR3. CDR3 DNA sequence: TGTGCGAGCACGGGGTCTGGAAACACCATATATTTT. Its protein product is CASTGSGNTIYF.

The chain carries TRBV9 and TRBJ2-3; the match to TRBD2 covers 11 bases. The CDR3 length is 17 residues. V lost 1 base, J lost 0 bases, and 4 bases stayed unmatched. The germline V gene has CDR1 SGDLS and CDR2 YYNGEE. The CDR3 loop is CASSVPLAGGSTDTQYF. DNA of the CDR3: TGTGCCAGCAGCGTACCTCTAGCGGGGGGTAGCACAGATACGCAGTATTTT.

This rearrangement joins TRBV7-6 to TRBJ1-1; D is uncertain. Trimming took 4 bases from V and 1 from J, leaving 16 bases between them. The CDR3 totals 16 residues. Germline-derived CDR1 and CDR2 are SGHVS and FNYEAQ. The CDR3 nucleotides read TGTGCCAGCAGCTCTAGTGGGGTCCCGAGGAACACTGAAGCTTTCTTT. It specifies CASSSSGVPRNTEAFF.

This clonotype came up once. CDR3 sequence (DNA): TGTGCCAGCAGGTCCGACAGGGGGCGTGAAAAACTGTTTTTT. Residues: CASRSDRGREKLFF. The V gene is TRBV7-9, the J gene TRBJ1-4, with 10 bases that match TRBD1. After removal of 6 bases from V and 7 bases from J, the junction contained 5 bases not matched to a gene. The CDR3 covers 14 residues. CDR1 is SEHNR, CDR2 FQNEAQ, per germline (reference sequence).

V and J are TRBV19 and TRBJ1-2; the D is unclear. The CDR3 totals 13 residues. Per germline, CDR1 LNHDA and CDR2 SQIVND (reference sequence). V was pared by 5 bases and J by 6 bases, with 13 bases between. The CDR3 sequence is CASSLGSVDGYTF. For the CDR3, the DNA is TGTGCCAGTAGTTTGGGGTCCGTCGATGGCTACACCTTC.

The J gene is TRBJ2-5, the V gene TRBV2, with D unclear. The germline V gene has CDR1 SNHLY and CDR2 FYNNEI. V was cut by 8 bases and J by 4 bases, with 8 bases left in between. CDR3 length: 11 residues. This CDR3 is CASWGGETQYF. The CDR3, as DNA: TGTGCCAGCTGGGGTGGAGAGACCCAGTACTTC.